This TCR beta chain was documented in a study of blood T cells in healthy people across ages. Study at large: The capture of about one barcoded beta molecule per two T cells was achieved by template switching.

This clonotype was counted only a few times. Sample-barcoded 5' priming and a J-beta primer mix drove a second PCR of roughly 7 to 11 cycles. MiXCR was run by TCRdb on the 5' RACE reads, yielding one entry per CDR3 protein. The sample contains over 950,000 distinct CDR3 sequences, roughly two fifths of which appear only once. Sequencing was performed on blood. The sequence was obtained from a man aged 18 to 35 in good health.

CDR3 amino acids: CASSQESELSYNEQFF. CDR3 DNA sequence: TGTGCCAGCAGCCAAGAATCGGAACTCTCCTACAATGAGCAGTTCTTC. The chain is built from TRBV4-2 and TRBJ2-1; D not certain. Trimming left V 0 bases short and J 0 bases short, with 9 bases between. The germline V gene encodes CDR1 LGHNA and CDR2 YNFKEQ. This CDR3 is built from 16 residues.